The clone carrying this T cell receptor (beta chain) was observed a handful of times. Its cognate antigen is unknown. This sample stems from a study of blood T cells in healthy people across ages. Overall study: Capturing about one barcoded beta molecule per two T cells was achieved by template switching. Findings and limits, study-wide: Per million T cells, TCR beta diversity dropped about linearly as age rose.

It was with a sample-barcoded 5' primer and a J-beta primer mix that a second PCR of about 6 to 11 cycles was run. TCRdb independently ran MiXCR on the 5' RACE reads; one entry per CDR3 protein. In the table there are around 800,000 distinct CDR3 sequences, under 30% of which are singletons. The same specimen was also included in a second study, on T cells of mothers and their children. From that report: Detection of persistent microchimeric T cell clones did not occur.

The receptor comes from a boy between 5 and 17 years old in good health. Sequencing used blood.

CDR3 loop: CASSTPGAFKNIQYF. The DNA for the CDR3 is TGTGCCAGCAGCACCCCTGGAGCCTTCAAAAACATTCAGTACTTC. V gene TRBV12-3 or TRBV12-4 combines with J gene TRBJ2-4; D remains unclear. CDR3 length equals 15 residues. Trimming left V 6 bases short and J 3 bases short, with 15 bases between.